A single sample gave rise to the 6 T cell receptor beta chains below, sequenced in a study of blood T cell repertoires in COVID-19. This table comes from immunoSEQ multiplex PCR, and its TCRdb copy is limited to in-frame clones, with some not included. The table lists 200,000 to 250,000 clones, 70% to 85% of them singletons. What was sequenced was PBMCs or T cells enriched from blood (not recorded which). The receptors stem from an older woman who had recovered from COVID-19.

This clone was seen a few times. This rearrangement joins TRBV5-6 to TRBJ2-4; D is ambiguous. The CDR3 covers 14 residues. Germline CDR1 is SGHDT and CDR2 is YYEEEE. V was shortened by 2 bases and J by 10 bases, with 16 bases between the two germline ends. The CDR3 nucleotides are TGTGCCAGCAGCTTTTTTGGCCCCGAGAGGATTCAGTACTTC. Its translation: CASSFFGPERIQYF.

The chain has TRBV5-8 and TRBJ2-3; 10 bases agree with TRBD2. V shed 0 bases, J shed 3 bases, and the junction held 4 bases outside the gene matches. The CDR3 contains 16 residues. The germline gives CDR1 SGHTS, CDR2 YDEGEE. CDR3 sequence (DNA): TGTGCCAGCAGCTTGGCTAGCGGGAGCGTGACAGATACGCAGTATTTT. The encoded protein is CASSLASGSVTDTQYF.

The chain recombines TRBV5-1 with TRBJ1-3, with D possibly matching TRBD1 (5 bases). The CDR3 contains 15 residues. V was cut by 4 bases and J by 4 bases, with 15 bases left in between. Germline V gene lookup returns CDR1 SGHRS and CDR2 YFSETQ. The CDR3 loop reads CASSGRTGSGNTIYF. In nucleotides, the CDR3 is TGCGCCAGCAGCGGACGAACAGGCTCCGGAAACACCATATATTTT.

The V gene is TRBV10-1, the J gene TRBJ2-5; D is undetermined. Germline CDR1 reads WNHNN; CDR2 reads SYGVQD (reference sequence). The V and J ends lost 4 bases and 5 bases respectively, with 11 bases between them. The CDR3 is made up of 13 amino acids. The CDR3: CASSVRVEETQYF. The CDR3 DNA reads as TGCGCCAGCAGTGTCCGGGTTGAGGAGACCCAGTACTTC.

The gene calls are TRBV18 and TRBJ1-2; TRBD1 might be the D (6 bases). The germline V and J ends were trimmed by 2 bases and 10 bases, with 14 bases remaining between them. The length of the CDR3 is 13 residues. Per the germline V gene, CDR1 is KGHSH and CDR2 is LQKENI. As DNA, the CDR3 is TGTGCCAGCTCACCAAGTACGGGGGGCAACTACACCTTC. Protein product: CASSPSTGGNYTF.

This clone has a handful of counts. This chain connects TRBV6-5 to TRBJ2-1; the match to TRBD2 covers 16 bases. The CDR3 length is 15 residues. Germline CDR1 and CDR2: MNHEY and SVGAGI. Trimming cost V 6 bases and J 6 bases; bases outside gene matches: 2. The CDR3 spells CASRGLAGGPNEQFF. Here the CDR3 DNA reads TGTGCCAGCAGGGGACTAGCGGGAGGGCCCAATGAGCAGTTCTTC.